This TCR beta chain was recovered during a study of cytomegalovirus exposure and HLA in healthy donors (dated by TCRdb to 2016 to 2017). Notes on the research overall: The roughly 670 repertoires of the first cohort and the 120 or so validation repertoires were produced on the same platform, according to a later analysis. The study was designed to test whether signatures of past pathogen exposure could be identified by cataloging public T cell receptors. Along with the roughly 610-subject first cohort, a separate validation cohort of over a hundred different subjects was used. To predict cytomegalovirus infection status, the study brought together high-throughput TCR immunosequencing, statistical association of individual TCRs with disease status, and machine learning. Study-level results and caveats: In a later analysis, TCRs clustered in the first cohort were found to also tend to co-occur in the 120 or so validation repertoires, with 90% to 95% of cluster scores above 0. The study gave a list of over 150 TCR beta chains associated with cytomegalovirus. A later analysis lacked HLA typing for the validation cohort, so it scored co-occurrence in that cohort across all 120 repertoires. Cytomegalovirus status was reported to be diagnosed by the classifier with high specificity and sensitivity in both the original and validation cohorts. Three of the identified cytomegalovirus-associated TCR beta chains were confirmed in vitro to be specific for cytomegalovirus antigens. Across donors, most TCR sequences were observed very rarely, whereas some public TCRs were present in many individuals. According to the authors, the approach could potentially be generalized to other disease states and immunological phenotypes.

Including cysteine and phenylalanine, the CDR3 has 15 amino acids. Only the CDR3 region is kept as DNA, spanning 45 bases read in frame from base 1. The trim is 0 bases for V and 2 bases for J, with a gap of 8 bases between the germline ends. CDR1 is given as LGHNA and CDR2 as YSLEER, both from the germline V gene. Library preparation used the immunoSEQ multiplex PCR assay. Concerning the study's data processing: A statistical classification framework was developed to diagnose cytomegalovirus status using the catalog of TCR beta chain sequences. TCRdb took over this immuneACCESS table, retaining in-frame rearrangements with V and J assigned. Such tables are incomplete; in checked studies, under half of the missing clones stem from an unresolved V gene, and the remainder is unexplained. For V, J and clone size, that table is used; D and trimming come from the DNA. The sample contains some 330,000 clones, 70% to 90% of them found a single time. Under 0.85% of the sample is in the top ten clones.

Separate from the roughly 650-subject first cohort, the validation cohort of 120 subjects was the group to which the donors belonged. Details on this clone: Its antigen is not yet known. Base qualities are not provided; no much larger clone lies one nucleotide away.

The receptor's source is a woman between 18 and 29 years old in good health and CMV-seronegative. The sequencing input was PBMCs. The V and J genes are TRBV4-3 and TRBJ1-3, with the D segment identity uncertain. CDR3 loop: CASSQEGRTGNTIYF. The DNA is as follows: TGCGCCAGCAGCCAAGAGGGGAGGACTGGAAACACCATATATTTT.